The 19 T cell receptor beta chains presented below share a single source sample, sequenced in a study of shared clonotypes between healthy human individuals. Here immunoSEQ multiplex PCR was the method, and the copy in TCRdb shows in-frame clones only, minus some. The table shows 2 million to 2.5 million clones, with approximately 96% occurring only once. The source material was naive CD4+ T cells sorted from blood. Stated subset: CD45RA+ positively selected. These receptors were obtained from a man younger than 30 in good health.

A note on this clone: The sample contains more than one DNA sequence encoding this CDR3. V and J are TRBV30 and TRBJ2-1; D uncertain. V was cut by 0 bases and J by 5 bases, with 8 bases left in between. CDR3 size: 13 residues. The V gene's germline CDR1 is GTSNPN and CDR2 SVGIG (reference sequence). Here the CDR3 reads CAWSVRTHNEQFF. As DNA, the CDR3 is TGTGCCTGGAGTGTTCGTACCCACAATGAGCAGTTCTTC.

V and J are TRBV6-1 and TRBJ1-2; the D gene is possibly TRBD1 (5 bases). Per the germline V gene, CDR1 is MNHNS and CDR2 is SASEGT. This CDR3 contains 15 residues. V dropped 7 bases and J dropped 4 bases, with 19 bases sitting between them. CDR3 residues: CASKLGASLSYGYTF. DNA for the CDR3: TGTGCCAGCAAACTCGGGGCGAGCCTCTCCTATGGCTACACCTTC.

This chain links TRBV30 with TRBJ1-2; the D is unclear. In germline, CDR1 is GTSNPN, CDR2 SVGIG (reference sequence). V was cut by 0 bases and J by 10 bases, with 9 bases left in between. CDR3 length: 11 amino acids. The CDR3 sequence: CAWSVSVVYTF. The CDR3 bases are TGTGCCTGGAGTGTATCTGTAGTCTACACCTTC.

The CDR3: CASSEGTSKDEQFF. DNA of the CDR3: TGCGCCAGCAGTGAAGGGACGTCGAAGGATGAGCAGTTCTTC. The rearrangement links TRBV10-1 to TRBJ2-1; perhaps D is TRBD1 or TRBD2 (5 bases each). Germline CDR1 is WNHNN and CDR2 is SYGVQD (reference sequence). Trimming took off 3 bases at V and 8 bases at J, with 14 bases between the two ends. This CDR3 is built from 14 residues.

This CDR3 is CASILYRGDRTPYEQYF. For the CDR3, the DNA is TGTGCCAGCATCCTTTACCGGGGGGACAGGACCCCTTACGAGCAGTACTTC. V is TRBV5-6 and J is TRBJ2-7, with a possible D match to TRBD1 (8 bases). The V and J ends lost 6 bases and 4 bases respectively, with 26 bases between them. The CDR3 loop spans 17 amino acids. Germline CDR1 is SGHDT and CDR2 is YYEEEE.

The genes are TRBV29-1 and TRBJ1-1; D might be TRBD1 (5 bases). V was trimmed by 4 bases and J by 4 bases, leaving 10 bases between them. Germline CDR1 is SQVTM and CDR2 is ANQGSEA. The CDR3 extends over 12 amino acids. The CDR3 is CSVVRGSTEAFF. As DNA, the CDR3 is TGCAGCGTTGTTCGGGGGAGCACTGAAGCTTTCTTT.

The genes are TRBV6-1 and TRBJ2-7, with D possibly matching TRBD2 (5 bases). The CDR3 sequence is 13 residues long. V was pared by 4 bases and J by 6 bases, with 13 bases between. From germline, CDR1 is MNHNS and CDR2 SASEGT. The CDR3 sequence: CASSAPPGSEQYF. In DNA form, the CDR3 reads TGTGCCAGCAGTGCGCCGCCGGGATCCGAGCAGTACTTC.

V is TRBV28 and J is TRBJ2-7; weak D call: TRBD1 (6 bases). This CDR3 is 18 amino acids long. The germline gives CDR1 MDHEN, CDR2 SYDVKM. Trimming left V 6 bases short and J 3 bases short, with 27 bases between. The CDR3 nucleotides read TGTGCCAGCAGCCCCCACCGGGGACAAGGGAAGGGAGACTACGAGCAGTACTTC. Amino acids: CASSPHRGQGKGDYEQYF.

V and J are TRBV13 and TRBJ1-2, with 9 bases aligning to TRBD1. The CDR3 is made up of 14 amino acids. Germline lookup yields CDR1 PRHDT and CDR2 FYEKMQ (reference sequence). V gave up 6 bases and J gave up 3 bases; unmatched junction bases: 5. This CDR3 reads CASSPTGGDYGYTF. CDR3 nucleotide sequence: TGTGCCAGCAGTCCGACAGGGGGGGACTATGGCTACACCTTC.

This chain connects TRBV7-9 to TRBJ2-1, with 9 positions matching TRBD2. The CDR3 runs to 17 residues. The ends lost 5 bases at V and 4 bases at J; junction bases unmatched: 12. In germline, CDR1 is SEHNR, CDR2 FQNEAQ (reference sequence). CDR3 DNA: TGTGCCAGCAGCAGAAGTGTATTGACTAGCGGATACAATGAGCAGTTCTTC. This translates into CASSRSVLTSGYNEQFF. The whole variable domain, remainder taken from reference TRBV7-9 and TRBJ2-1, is DTGVSQNPRHKITKRGQNVTFRCDPISEHNRLYWYRQTLGQGPEFLTYFQNEAQLEKSRLLSDRFSAERPKGSFSTLEIQRTEQGDSAMYLCASSRSVLTSGYNEQFFGPGTRLTVL.

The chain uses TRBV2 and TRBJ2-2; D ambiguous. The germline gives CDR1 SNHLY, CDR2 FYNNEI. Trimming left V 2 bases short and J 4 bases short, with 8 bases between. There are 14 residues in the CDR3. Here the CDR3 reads CASSENVLTGELFF. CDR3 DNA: TGTGCCAGCAGTGAAAACGTTCTCACCGGGGAGCTGTTTTTT. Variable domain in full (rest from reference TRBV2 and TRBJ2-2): EPEVTQTPSHQVTQMGQEVILRCVPISNHLYFYWYRQILGQKVEFLVSFYNNEISEKSEIFDDQFSVERPDGSNFTLKIRSTKLEDSAMYFCASSENVLTGELFFGEGSRLTVL.

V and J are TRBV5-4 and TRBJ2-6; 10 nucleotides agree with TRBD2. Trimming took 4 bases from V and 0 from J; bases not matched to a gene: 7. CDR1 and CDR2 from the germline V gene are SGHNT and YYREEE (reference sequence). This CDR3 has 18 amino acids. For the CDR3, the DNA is TGTGCCAGCAGCGCAACCGGGACTAGCGTCTCTGGGGCCAACGTCCTGACTTTC. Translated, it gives CASSATGTSVSGANVLTF.

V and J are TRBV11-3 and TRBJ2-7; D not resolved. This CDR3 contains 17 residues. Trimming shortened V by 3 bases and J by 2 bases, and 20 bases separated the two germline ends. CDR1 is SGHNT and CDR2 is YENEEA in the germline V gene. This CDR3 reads CASSFVTGPTSPYEQYF. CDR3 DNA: TGTGCCAGCAGCTTTGTAACTGGACCCACGTCCCCCTACGAGCAGTACTTC. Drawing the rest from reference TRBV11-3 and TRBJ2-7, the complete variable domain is EAGVVQSPRYKIIEKKQPVAFWCNPISGHNTLYWYLQNLGQGPELLIRYENEEAVDDSQLPKDRFSAERLKGVDSTLKIQPAELGDSAVYLCASSFVTGPTSPYEQYFGPGTRLTVT.

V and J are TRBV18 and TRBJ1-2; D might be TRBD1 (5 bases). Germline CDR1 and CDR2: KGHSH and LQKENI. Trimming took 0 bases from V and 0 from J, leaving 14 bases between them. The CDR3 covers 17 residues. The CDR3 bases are TGTGCCAGCTCACCACCGGCAAGGGGAAAAGCTAACTATGGCTACACCTTC. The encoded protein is CASSPPARGKANYGYTF.

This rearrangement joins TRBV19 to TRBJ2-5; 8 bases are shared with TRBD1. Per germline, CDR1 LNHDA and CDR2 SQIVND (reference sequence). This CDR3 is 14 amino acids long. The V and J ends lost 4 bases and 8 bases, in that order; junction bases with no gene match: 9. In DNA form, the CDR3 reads TGTGCCAGTAGTACGGTATTGGGACAGGCAACCCAGTACTTC. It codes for CASSTVLGQATQYF.

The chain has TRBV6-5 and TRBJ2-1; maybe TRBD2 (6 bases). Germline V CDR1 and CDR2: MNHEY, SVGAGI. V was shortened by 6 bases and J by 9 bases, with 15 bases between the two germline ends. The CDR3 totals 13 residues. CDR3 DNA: TGTGCCAGCAGCCGGGACTTCCGAGGTGAGCAGTTCTTC. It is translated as CASSRDFRGEQFF.

The CDR3 coding sequence is TGCGCCAGCAGCTTGGCCACGGGGTTGGATACGCAGTATTTT. Translating gives CASSLATGLDTQYF. This chain uses TRBV5-1 with TRBJ2-3, with a possible D match to TRBD2 (5 bases). The CDR3 is 14 residues long. V lost 0 bases, J lost 6 bases, and 11 bases lay in between. Germline values: CDR1 SGHRS, CDR2 YFSETQ.

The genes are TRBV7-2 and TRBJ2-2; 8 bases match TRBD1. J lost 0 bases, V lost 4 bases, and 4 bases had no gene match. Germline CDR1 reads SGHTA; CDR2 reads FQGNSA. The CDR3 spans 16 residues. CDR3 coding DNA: TGTGCCAGCAGCTCGGACAGGGAATCGAACACCGGGGAGCTGTTTTTT. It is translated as CASSSDRESNTGELFF. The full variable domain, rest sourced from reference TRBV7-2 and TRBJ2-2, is GAGVSQSPSNKVTEKGKDVELRCDPISGHTALYWYRQSLGQGLEFLIYFQGNSAPDKSGLPSDRFSAERTGGSVSTLTIQRTQQEDSAVYLCASSSDRESNTGELFFGEGSRLTVL.

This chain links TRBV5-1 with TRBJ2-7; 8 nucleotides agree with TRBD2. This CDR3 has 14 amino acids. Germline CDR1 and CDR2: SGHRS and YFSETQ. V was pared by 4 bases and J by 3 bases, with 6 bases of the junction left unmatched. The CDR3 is CASSREGGDYEQYF. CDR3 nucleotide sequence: TGCGCCAGCAGCCGGGAGGGCGGAGACTACGAGCAGTACTTC.